The clone carrying this TCR beta chain has only one observation. Its antigen is not identified. This sample is drawn from a study of yellow fever vaccine responses in identical twins. CDR3 length equals 13 residues. Trimming pared 3 bases from V and 7 bases from J, leaving 12 bases between. Germline-derived CDR1 and CDR2 are MNHEY and SVGAGI. General study findings and limits: It has been reported that, in twins, the vaccine T cell response seemed partly convergent and partly personalized.

Each CDR3 protein is one row after TCRdb ran MiXCR on the RT-PCR reads. In the table there are 9,500 to 13,000 distinct CDR3 sequences, less than 90% of which are singletons. The TCR comes from a woman aged 18-29 years who received the yellow fever vaccine. The genes are TRBV6-5 and TRBJ1-2; possible D gene TRBD1, 5 bases. Sequencing was performed on T cells from blood (PBMCs), unsorted or a sorted subset (not recorded which), taken before or after yellow fever vaccination (not recorded which). The CDR3 coding sequence is TGTGCCAGCAGTTATCTCGGGGGTCTTGGCTACACCTTC. This sequence encodes CASSYLGGLGYTF.